This T cell receptor (beta chain) originates from a study of early T cells in non-severe SARS-CoV-2 infection (dated by TCRdb to the early 2020s). With regard to the full study: Because TCR sequencing relied on bulk RNA taken from unsorted whole blood, pairing of alpha and beta chains was not possible. Beyond this particular receptor, the publication reports: VDJdb matching was skewed toward anti-spike CD8 responses and likely underestimated virus-specific expansions, missing private and CD4 specificities.

The library was produced with 5' RACE. Sequencing used a NextSeq 500. The TCR library protocol attached unique molecular identifiers to individual cDNA molecules to correct for sequencing error and PCR bias. TCR alpha and beta chains were both sequenced, and the abundances of alpha and beta sequences in each sample were closely correlated with each other. As for the authors' bioinformatics: Decombinator V4 was used to annotate the V gene, J gene and CDR3 of the TCR sequences. Expanded TCRs were defined as changing significantly between any two time points under a Poisson model with p below 0.0001. Abundances of TCRs were expressed as counts per million after normalisation to the total number of TCRs sequenced in each sample. MAIT TCRs were defined by TRAV1-2 paired with TRAJ12, TRAJ20 or TRAJ33, and iNKT TCRs by TRAV10 paired with TRAJ18. A search of VDJdb, accessed on 1 November 2021, was run for TCRs annotated to CMV, EBV and SARS-CoV-2, with TCRs annotated for multiple antigens excluded. In TCRdb, the public reads were trimmed at Q25 with fastp and aligned with MiXCR, with productive beta chains retained. Under each unique CDR3 protein, matching rows form one entry showing the most common genes and DNA. These V and J calls are TCRdb output, not the study's own analysis. The sample contains approximately 77,000 distinct CDR3 sequences, around 10% of them found a single time. About a sixth of the sample rests with the top ten.

The CDR3 has 14 amino acids, counting the end cysteine and phenylalanine. Of the read, only the CDR3 DNA is kept; its 42 bases are in frame from base 1. V has 6 bases trimmed and J has 4 bases trimmed; junction bases matching no gene number 5. The study was a case-control design nested within a healthcare worker cohort in London, UK, with weekly nasopharyngeal swab PCR tests and blood sampling. Between 23 and 31 March 2020, the week of the UK lockdown, healthcare workers were enrolled and then followed up weekly for as long as 16 weeks. This clonotype was observed a few times. Its specific antigen is unknown. No much larger clone is present one base from it, and per-base qualities are unavailable.

Sequenced here: whole blood, sampled at baseline. This receptor was taken from an adult who was a healthcare worker with PCR-confirmed SARS-CoV-2 infection or an uninfected control (not recorded which). The donor label of this sample is uncertain. In this chain, TRBV12-3 or TRBV12-4 is recombined with TRBJ1-2, with 10 bases aligning to TRBD1. The DNA reads as follows: TGTGCCAGCAGCCTGGGGACAGGGGCCTATGGCTACACCTTC. It is translated as CASSLGTGAYGYTF.